These T cell receptor beta chains were read from a single sample in a study of blood T cell repertoires in COVID-19. Repertoires were generated with immunoSEQ multiplex PCR, while TCRdb's copy carries only in-frame clones and drops some. The sample shows 200,000 to 250,000 clones, 83% of them seen only once. The sequenced material came from PBMCs or T cells enriched from blood (not recorded which). The receptors shown here come from a woman aged 50 to 60 who had been exposed to COVID-19. The CDR3 runs from the conserved cysteine through the conserved F or W. Fields, in order: CDR3 length, J gene, clone size, V gene, D gene, CDR3 DNA, CDR3 protein. A D gene is named only where the DNA matches it firmly. The size of a clone is reported for some rows only, either as once, few or many, or as a class for expanded clones.

>20|TRBJ2-3|once|TRBV19|TRBD2
TGTGCCAGTAGTCTACTTAGCGGGGGGGCCTGGGTCCCTAGCACAGATACGCAGTATTTT
CASSLLSGGAWVPSTDTQYF
>12|TRBJ1-2|.|TRBV18|.
TGTGCCAGCTCGGACTCTAACTATGGCTACACCTTC
CASSDSNYGYTF
>14|TRBJ2-2|.|TRBV27|.
TGTGCCAGCAGTTTTTGGGCTAACACCGGGGAGCTGTTTTTT
CASSFWANTGELFF
>13|TRBJ2-7|.|TRBV12-5|TRBD2
TGTGCTAGTGGTTTGGGGGACTACTACGAGCAGTACTTC
CASGLGDYYEQYF
>13|TRBJ2-5|.|TRBV7-9|TRBD2
TGTGCCAGCACCCTCACTAGCGAAGAGACCCAGTACTTC
CASTLTSEETQYF
>12|TRBJ1-1|.|TRBV19|.
TGTGCCAGTAGTATTAAGGGAGGAGAAGCTTTCTTT
CASSIKGGEAFF
>16|TRBJ2-1|.|TRBV10-3|.
TGTGCCATCAGTGTCCAGGGTCACATTTACTACAATGAGCAGTTCTTC
CAISVQGHIYYNEQFF
>16|TRBJ1-6|.|TRBV27|TRBD1
TGTGCCAGCAGTCCTAGGACAGGGGCCGTTATTTCACCCCTCCACTTT
CASSPRTGAVISPLHF
>13|TRBJ1-2|.|TRBV12-3/TRBV12-4|TRBD1
TGTGCCTGCTCGGGACAGGGATCTGAAGGCTACACCTTC
CACSGQGSEGYTF
>14|TRBJ2-7|.|TRBV19|.
TGTGCCAGCTCCCCGACGACAGATTCCTACGAGCAGTACTTC
CASSPTTDSYEQYF
>13|TRBJ1-1|.|TRBV5-1|.
TGCGCCAGCAGCATACAGGTTAGGACTGAAGCTTTCTTT
CASSIQVRTEAFF
>19|TRBJ2-2|.|TRBV7-2|.
TGTGCCAGCAGCTTAGCGACCAACCAGCTGGGGGGTCATACCGGGGAGCTGTTTTTT
CASSLATNQLGGHTGELFF
>14|TRBJ1-1|.|TRBV6-5|TRBD1
TGTGCCAGCAGACGGGACAGGCCCGAGGGGGAAGCTTTCTTT
CASRRDRPEGEAFF
>15|TRBJ1-3|.|TRBV23-1|.
TGCGCCAGCAGTCAATCCGAGTTTTCTGGAAACACCATATATTTT
CASSQSEFSGNTIYF
>14|TRBJ1-1|.|TRBV5-4|.
TGTGCCAGCAGCTGGAACCAGGGAGGGACTGAAGCTTTCTTT
CASSWNQGGTEAFF
>14|TRBJ2-1|.|TRBV5-4|.
TGTGCCAGCAGCTTGGGCCTCCTCCGGGATGAGCAGTTCTTC
CASSLGLLRDEQFF
>13|TRBJ2-7|.|TRBV19|.
TGTGCCAGTAGTCCAGGGGAGACCTACGAGCAGTACTTC
CASSPGETYEQYF
>13|TRBJ2-2|once|TRBV9|.
TGTGCCAGCAGCGTAAAAGGAGACGGGGAGCTGTTTTTT
CASSVKGDGELFF
>13|TRBJ1-1|.|TRBV5-1|TRBD1
TGCGCCAGCAGCTCCAACAGGGGGAATGAAGCTTTCTTT
CASSSNRGNEAFF
>13|TRBJ1-1|.|TRBV11-3|.
TGTGCCAGCAGCTCCGATGCGGGCACTGAAGCTTTCTTT
CASSSDAGTEAFF
>16|TRBJ2-3|once|TRBV6-2/TRBV6-3|.
TGTGCCAGCAGTTACGGCCCAGCGAACCCCTCTAATACGCAGTATTTT
CASSYGPANPSNTQYF
>15|TRBJ2-1|.|TRBV9|TRBD2
TGTGCCAGCAGCCCACCGGGACTAGCGTACAATGAGCAGTTCTTC
CASSPPGLAYNEQFF
>15|TRBJ2-7|.|TRBV6-5|TRBD1
TGTGCCAGCAGGCCAGGACAGGGCCCCTCTCGGGAGCAGTACTTC
CASRPGQGPSREQYF
>14|TRBJ1-1|.|TRBV3-1/TRBV3-2|.
TGTGCCAGCAGCCAAGCGGCGGCTAACACTGAAGCTTTCTTT
CASSQAAANTEAFF
>14|TRBJ2-1|.|TRBV9|.
TGTGCCAGCAGCTACTACGACTCCTACAATGAGCAGTTCTTC
CASSYYDSYNEQFF
>13|TRBJ2-7|.|TRBV27|TRBD1
TGTGCCAGCAGTTGGACAGGGTCCTACGAGCAGTACTTC
CASSWTGSYEQYF
>11|TRBJ1-3|.|TRBV2|TRBD1
TGTGCCAGCAGGCGACAGGGTCCCATATATTTT
CASRRQGPIYF